Shown below are 28 T cell receptor beta chains from a single sample sequenced in a study of CD8+ T cells in alopecia areata (dated 2018 in TCRdb). Reading the label with the study, this specimen's time point is: baseline before oral tofacitinib. Library preparation employed the immunoSEQ multiplex PCR assay. For TCR sequencing, RNA was extracted from every sample and reverse transcribed into cDNA to serve as template. TCRdb obtained this table from immuneACCESS and retained in-frame rearrangements with V and J assigned. These tables miss some clones; where compared with another copy, unresolved V genes account for less than half of the shortfall, and the remainder is unexplained. Across this sample there are about 180,000 clones, with about 66% seen only once. The ten most abundant clones make up about 10% of the sample. The starting material was CD8+ T cells sorted from blood, obtained at week 0. These receptors originate from a human donor with alopecia areata.

The chain combines TRBV30 with TRBJ2-2; tentative D call: TRBD1 (6 bases). Trimming stripped 4 bases from V and 2 bases from J, with 8 bases between. From germline, CDR1 is GTSNPN and CDR2 SVGIG (reference sequence). This CDR3 has 13 residues. The DNA of the CDR3 is TGTGCCTGGATGGGGGCCAACACCGGGGAGCTGTTTTTT. Translation gives CAWMGANTGELFF.

This chain connects TRBV30 to TRBJ2-5, with D uncertain. The length of the CDR3 is 10 residues. V was clipped by 4 bases and J by 4 bases, with 4 bases between them. Looked up from germline, CDR1 is GTSNPN and CDR2 is SVGIG (reference sequence). The CDR3 is CAWNGETQYF. For the CDR3, the DNA is TGTGCCTGGAATGGAGAGACCCAGTACTTC.

This clone was recorded a few times. The chain recombines TRBV19 with TRBJ2-3; D gene uncertain. Germline V lookup: CDR1 LNHDA, CDR2 SQIVND (reference sequence). The germline V and J ends were trimmed by 5 bases and 6 bases, with 9 bases remaining between them. The length of the CDR3 is 12 residues. CDR3 in amino acids: CASSLRADTQYF. As DNA, the CDR3 is TGTGCCAGTAGTCTCCGGGCTGATACGCAGTATTTT.

This clone came up once. The V and J genes are TRBV2 and TRBJ1-2; tentative D call: TRBD1 (5 bases). The CDR3 spans 15 residues. Germline-derived CDR1 and CDR2 are SNHLY and FYNNEI. Trimming left V 0 bases short and J 4 bases short, with 12 bases between. Here the CDR3 reads CASSEAGQASYGYTF. For the CDR3, the DNA is TGTGCCAGCAGTGAAGCGGGGCAGGCCAGCTATGGCTACACCTTC.

The chain couples TRBV4-1 to TRBJ2-3, with TRBD1 matching over 8 bases. The CDR3 has 15 amino acids. In germline, CDR1 is MGHRA, CDR2 YSYEKL. The J segment lost 3 bases and the V segment lost 1 base, leaving 3 bases of the junction unmatched. The CDR3 bases are TGCGCCAGCAGCCAAGGACGACAGGGGACAGATACGCAGTATTTT. This sequence encodes CASSQGRQGTDTQYF.

This chain joins TRBV2 and TRBJ2-3; D might be TRBD1 (7 bases). The V gene's germline CDR1 is SNHLY and CDR2 FYNNEI. This CDR3 contains 15 residues. Trimming left V 8 bases short and J 2 bases short, with 17 bases between. Here the CDR3 reads CASRETGTPTDTQYF. CDR3 sequence (DNA): TGTGCCAGCCGAGAGACAGGGACTCCCACAGATACGCAGTATTTT.

This clone was counted only a few times. The rearrangement uses TRBV29-1 and TRBJ1-2, with TRBD1 identical over 7 bases. CDR1 is SQVTM, CDR2 ANQGSEA, per germline. V gave up 7 bases and J gave up 7 bases; unmatched junction bases: 6. The CDR3 extends over 11 amino acids. In DNA form, the CDR3 reads TGCAGCGCAATGACAGGGTTTGGCTACACCTTC. Amino acid sequence: CSAMTGFGYTF.

This chain links TRBV29-1 with TRBJ2-3, with D possibly called TRBD1 or TRBD2 (5 bases each). CDR1 is SQVTM and CDR2 is ANQGSEA in the germline V gene. With 3 bases removed from V and 2 bases from J, the gap between germline ends came to 12 bases. This CDR3 is built from 14 residues. CDR3 nucleotides: TGCAGCGTTGATGGGGGTTTGCTCACAGATACGCAGTATTTT. Protein: CSVDGGLLTDTQYF.

The V call is TRBV9, the J call TRBJ1-5; no clear D gene. CDR1 is SGDLS, CDR2 YYNGEE, per germline. Trimming stripped 0 bases from V and 1 base from J, with 5 bases between. The length of the CDR3 is 14 residues. The CDR3 loop reads CASSVDNSNQPQHF. CDR3 DNA sequence: TGTGCCAGCAGCGTAGATAACAGCAATCAGCCCCAGCATTTT.

This clone was recorded many times. This CDR3 is CASSPAGQGAHWETQYF. DNA for the CDR3: TGTGCCAGCAGCCCGGCGGGACAGGGGGCTCATTGGGAGACCCAGTACTTC. The rearrangement links TRBV7-9 to TRBJ2-5, with TRBD1 matching over 12 bases. The CDR3 totals 17 residues. Looked up from germline, CDR1 is SEHNR and CDR2 is FQNEAQ (reference sequence). V was pared by 5 bases and J by 5 bases, with 12 bases of the junction left unmatched.

This clone was detected only once. The rearrangement joins TRBV27 to TRBJ1-1; D not certain. The length of the CDR3 is 15 residues. Germline V gene sequence: CDR1 MNHEY, CDR2 SMNVEV (reference sequence). The V gene lost 2 bases and the J gene lost 1 base, with 11 bases spanning the gap. CDR3 nucleotide sequence: TGTGCCAGCAGTTTAACGGCGGCCGGGAACACTGAAGCTTTCTTT. This codes for CASSLTAAGNTEAFF.

This clone was observed a handful of times. The CDR3 coding sequence is TGTGCCAGCAGGTCGGAGGGCCGTAAAAACATTCAGTACTTC. As protein: CASRSEGRKNIQYF. The chain links TRBV28 to TRBJ2-4; tentative D call: TRBD2 (6 bases). Trimming pared 6 bases from V and 4 bases from J, leaving 13 bases between. Germline-derived CDR1 and CDR2 are MDHEN and SYDVKM. The CDR3 is 14 amino acids.

J is TRBJ2-7 and V is TRBV13; D may be TRBD1 (6 bases). With 6 bases removed from V and 2 bases from J, the gap between germline ends came to 14 bases. This CDR3 has 14 residues. Germline V gene lookup returns CDR1 PRHDT and CDR2 FYEKMQ (reference sequence). CDR3 amino acids: CASSRTGKPYEQYF. In DNA, the CDR3 is TGTGCCAGCAGTAGAACAGGGAAACCCTACGAGCAGTACTTC.

V usage is TRBV5-4 and J usage is TRBJ2-3, with 10 bases that match TRBD2. With V trimmed by 0 bases and J by 1 base, 5 bases remained unmatched. The length of the CDR3 is 17 residues. Germline V gene sequence: CDR1 SGHNT, CDR2 YYREEE (reference sequence). CDR3 residues: CASSLGPLAGGTDTQYF. The CDR3 region has the DNA TGTGCCAGCAGCTTGGGCCCCCTAGCGGGAGGCACAGATACGCAGTATTTT.

The rearrangement uses TRBV2 and TRBJ2-1; unclear D gene. V was cut by 7 bases and J by 4 bases, with 5 bases left in between. CDR3 length equals 11 residues. Germline CDR1 and CDR2: SNHLY and FYNNEI. CDR3 sequence: CASNEYNEQFF. The CDR3 DNA sequence: TGTGCCAGCAACGAATACAATGAGCAGTTCTTC. Full variable domain (rest looked up from reference TRBV2 and TRBJ2-1): EPEVTQTPSHQVTQMGQEVILRCVPISNHLYFYWYRQILGQKVEFLVSFYNNEISEKSEIFDDQFSVERPDGSNFTLKIRSTKLEDSAMYFCASNEYNEQFFGPGTRLTVL.

With regard to this clone: Germline is not matched at one junction end, which may reflect a read error. The chain carries TRBV6-6 and TRBJ2-1; unclear D gene. From germline, CDR1 is MNHNY and CDR2 SVGAGI (reference sequence). CDR3 length: 11 amino acids. The CDR3 bases are TGTGCCAGCAGCGACCCGAGAAGCAAGCTCTTC. This translates into CASSDPRSKLF.

The chain couples TRBV27 to TRBJ2-3; no definite D call. The CDR3 is 13 residues long. Germline V gives CDR1 MNHEY, CDR2 SMNVEV (reference sequence). Trimming took 1 base from V and 0 from J, leaving 2 bases between them. The CDR3 reads CASSLLSTDTQYF. The DNA of the CDR3 is TGTGCCAGCAGTTTATTGAGCACAGATACGCAGTATTTT.

The rearrangement uses TRBV4-1 and TRBJ2-7; D gene uncertain. Germline loops: CDR1 MGHRA, CDR2 YSYEKL. This CDR3 region has 12 residues. The V gene lost 0 bases and the J gene lost 4 bases, with 4 bases spanning the gap. DNA of the CDR3: TGCGCCAGCAGCCAAGATTTATACGAGCAGTACTTC. The encoded protein is CASSQDLYEQYF.

This sequence joins TRBV30 and TRBJ1-2, with TRBD1 identical over 9 bases. The CDR3 contains 14 residues. Germline V gene sequence: CDR1 GTSNPN, CDR2 SVGIG (reference sequence). V lost 1 base and J lost 5; bases outside the gene matches: 5. The CDR3 DNA sequence: TGTGCCTGGAGTGCGGACAGGGGTTTTTATGGCTACACCTTC. This translates into CAWSADRGFYGYTF.

The genes are TRBV5-1 and TRBJ1-2; 9 bases are a match to TRBD1. Germline V gives CDR1 SGHRS, CDR2 YFSETQ. This CDR3 contains 15 residues. V lost 5 bases to trimming and J lost 2 bases; unmatched junction nucleotides: 7. The CDR3 protein is CASRPRQGGNYGYTF. CDR3 sequence (DNA): TGCGCCAGCAGGCCTAGACAGGGGGGCAACTATGGCTACACCTTC.

This rearrangement joins TRBV29-1 to TRBJ1-6, with D perhaps matching TRBD1 (5 bases). V was clipped by 4 bases and J by 7 bases, with 17 bases between them. Germline V gives CDR1 SQVTM, CDR2 ANQGSEA. This CDR3 spans 15 amino acids. This CDR3 reads CSVVKLGQGNSPLHF. Here the CDR3 DNA reads TGCAGCGTTGTGAAACTGGGGCAGGGAAATTCACCCCTCCACTTT.

The rearrangement uses TRBV5-1 and TRBJ1-5, with D maybe TRBD1 (6 bases). Trimming removed 0 bases from V and 2 bases from J, with 15 bases in between. The CDR3 is 17 amino acids. Germline V gene data show CDR1 as SGHRS and CDR2 as YFSETQ. This CDR3 is CASSLGNGGLGNQPQHF. CDR3 in DNA: TGCGCCAGCAGCTTGGGAAACGGGGGGCTAGGCAATCAGCCCCAGCATTTT.

The V gene is TRBV30, the J gene TRBJ2-7, with D unclear. CDR3 size: 13 residues. Germline CDR1 and CDR2: GTSNPN and SVGIG (reference sequence). Trimming removed 4 bases from V and 1 base from J, with 11 bases in between. For the CDR3, the DNA is TGTGCCTGGACTCCGGGCACTTCCTACGAGCAGTACTTC. Translating it yields CAWTPGTSYEQYF.

The chain joins TRBV7-9 to TRBJ2-1, with 8 bases aligning to TRBD1. The CDR3 is made up of 14 amino acids. Per germline, CDR1 SEHNR and CDR2 FQNEAQ (reference sequence). The junction had 8 bases not matched to a gene; V was cut back by 6 bases and J by 7 bases. The CDR3 sequence is CASRNSRQGNEQFF. CDR3 coding DNA: TGTGCCAGCAGGAACTCGCGACAGGGGAATGAGCAGTTCTTC.

The chain employs TRBV27 and TRBJ2-3, with D maybe TRBD1 (6 bases). Germline CDR1 is MNHEY and CDR2 is SMNVEV (reference sequence). The ends were cut back, 8 bases at V and 5 bases at J, with 14 bases in the middle. The CDR3 has 13 amino acids. The CDR3 reads CASWTAILDTQYF. CDR3 bases: TGTGCCAGCTGGACAGCGATTTTAGATACGCAGTATTTT.

The chain has TRBV30 and TRBJ1-1, with no clear D. The CDR3 length is 16 residues. Germline lookup yields CDR1 GTSNPN and CDR2 SVGIG (reference sequence). V lost 4 bases and J lost 4, with 22 bases in between. The chain's CDR3 is CAWIEAAGGAVTEAFF. The CDR3 nucleotides read TGTGCCTGGATTGAGGCAGCCGGTGGAGCGGTCACTGAAGCTTTCTTT.

CDR3: CASSQDSWWDSPLHF. Written as DNA, the CDR3 is TGTGCCAGCAGTCAGGACAGCTGGTGGGATTCACCCCTCCACTTT. The chain recombines TRBV2 with TRBJ1-6; D is possibly TRBD1 (6 bases). CDR1 is SNHLY and CDR2 is FYNNEI in the germline V gene. The CDR3 has 15 residues. Between the trimmed V and J ends, which lost 5 bases and 8 bases, there was a span of 16 bases.

The chain's CDR3 is CASSRGTPEAFF. Written as DNA, the CDR3 is TGTGCCAGCAGCCGGGGGACCCCTGAAGCTTTCTTT. The chain combines TRBV6-5 with TRBJ1-1; D perhaps matches TRBD1 (5 bases). The V end was cut by 6 bases, the J end by 6 bases, with 11 bases between. Germline-derived CDR1 and CDR2 are MNHEY and SVGAGI. The CDR3 runs 12 residues.